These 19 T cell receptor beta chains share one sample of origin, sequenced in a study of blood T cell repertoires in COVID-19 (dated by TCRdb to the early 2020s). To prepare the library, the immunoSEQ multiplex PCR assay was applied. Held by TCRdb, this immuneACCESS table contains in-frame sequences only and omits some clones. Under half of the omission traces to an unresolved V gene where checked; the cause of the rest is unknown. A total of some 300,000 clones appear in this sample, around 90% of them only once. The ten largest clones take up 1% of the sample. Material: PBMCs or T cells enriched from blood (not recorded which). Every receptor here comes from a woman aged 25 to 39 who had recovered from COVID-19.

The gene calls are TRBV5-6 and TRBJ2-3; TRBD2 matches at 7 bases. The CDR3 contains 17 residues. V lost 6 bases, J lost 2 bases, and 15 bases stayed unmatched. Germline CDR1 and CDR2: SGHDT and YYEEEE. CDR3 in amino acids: CASTPLGGVGITDTQYF. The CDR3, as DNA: TGTGCCAGCACCCCCCTGGGAGGGGTGGGAATCACAGATACGCAGTATTTT. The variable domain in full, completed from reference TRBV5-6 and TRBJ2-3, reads DAGVTQSPTHLIKTRGQQVTLRCSPKSGHDTVSWYQQALGQGPQFIFQYYEEEERQRGNFPDRFSGHQFPNYSSELNVNALLLGDSALYLCASTPLGGVGITDTQYFGPGTRLTVL.

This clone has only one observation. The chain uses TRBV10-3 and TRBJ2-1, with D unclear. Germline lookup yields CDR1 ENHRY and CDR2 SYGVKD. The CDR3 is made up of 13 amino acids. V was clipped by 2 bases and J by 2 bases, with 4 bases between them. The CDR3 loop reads CAISEDTYNEQFF. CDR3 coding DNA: TGTGCCATCAGTGAGGACACCTACAATGAGCAGTTCTTC.

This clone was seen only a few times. CDR3 nucleotides: TGTGCCAGCAGTGACGGACTAGCGGGCACAGATACGCAGTATTTT. Translation: CASSDGLAGTDTQYF. The rearrangement joins TRBV6-4 to TRBJ2-3; 10 nucleotides match TRBD2. The germline V gene has CDR1 MRHNA and CDR2 SNTAGT. V was pared by 2 bases and J by 1 base, with 0 bases of the junction left unmatched. There are 15 residues in the CDR3.

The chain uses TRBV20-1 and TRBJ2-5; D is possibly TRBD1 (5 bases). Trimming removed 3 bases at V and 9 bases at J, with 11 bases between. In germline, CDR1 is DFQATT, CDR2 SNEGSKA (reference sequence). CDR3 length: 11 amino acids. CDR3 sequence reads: CSASRGTSQYF. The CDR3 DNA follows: TGCAGTGCTAGTAGGGGCACGTCCCAGTACTTC.

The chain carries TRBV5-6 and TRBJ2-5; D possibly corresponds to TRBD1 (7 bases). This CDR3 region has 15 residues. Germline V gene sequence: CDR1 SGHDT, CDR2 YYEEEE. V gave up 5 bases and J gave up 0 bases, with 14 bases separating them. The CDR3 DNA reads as TGTGCCAGCAGTTTCCGCGGGACAGACCAAGAGACCCAGTACTTC. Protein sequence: CASSFRGTDQETQYF. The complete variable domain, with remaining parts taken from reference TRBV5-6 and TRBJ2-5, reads DAGVTQSPTHLIKTRGQQVTLRCSPKSGHDTVSWYQQALGQGPQFIFQYYEEEERQRGNFPDRFSGHQFPNYSSELNVNALLLGDSALYLCASSFRGTDQETQYFGPGTRLLVL.

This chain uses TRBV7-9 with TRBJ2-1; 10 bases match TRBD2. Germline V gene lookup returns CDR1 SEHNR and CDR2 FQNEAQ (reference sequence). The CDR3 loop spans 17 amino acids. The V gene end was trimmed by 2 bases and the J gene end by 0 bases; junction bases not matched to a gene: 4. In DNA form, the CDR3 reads TGTGCCAGCAGCTTAAACCAGCGGGGGGGCTCCTACAATGAGCAGTTCTTC. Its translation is CASSLNQRGGSYNEQFF.

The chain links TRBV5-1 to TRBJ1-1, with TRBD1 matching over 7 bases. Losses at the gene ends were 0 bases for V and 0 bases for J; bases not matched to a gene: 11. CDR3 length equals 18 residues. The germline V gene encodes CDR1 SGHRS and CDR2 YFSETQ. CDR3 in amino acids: CASSLGHPRGSMNTEAFF. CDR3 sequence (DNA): TGCGCCAGCAGCTTGGGCCACCCCAGGGGGAGTATGAACACTGAAGCTTTCTTT.

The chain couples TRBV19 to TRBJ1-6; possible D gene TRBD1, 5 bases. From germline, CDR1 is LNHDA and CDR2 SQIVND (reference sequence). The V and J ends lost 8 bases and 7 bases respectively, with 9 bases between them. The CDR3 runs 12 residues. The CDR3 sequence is CASVDRNSPLHF. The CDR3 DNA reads TGTGCCAGTGTTGACAGAAATTCACCCCTCCACTTT.

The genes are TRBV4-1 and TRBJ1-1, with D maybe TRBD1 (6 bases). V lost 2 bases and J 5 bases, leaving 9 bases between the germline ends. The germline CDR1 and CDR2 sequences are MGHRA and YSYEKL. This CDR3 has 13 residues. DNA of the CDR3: TGCGCCAGCAGCCAACCACAGGGAACTGAAGCTTTCTTT. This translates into CASSQPQGTEAFF.

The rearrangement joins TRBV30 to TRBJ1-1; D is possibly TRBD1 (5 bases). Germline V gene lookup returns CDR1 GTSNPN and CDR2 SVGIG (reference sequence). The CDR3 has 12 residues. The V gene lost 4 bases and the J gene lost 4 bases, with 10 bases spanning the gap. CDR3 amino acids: CAWNGGTTEAFF. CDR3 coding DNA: TGTGCCTGGAACGGGGGGACCACTGAAGCTTTCTTT.

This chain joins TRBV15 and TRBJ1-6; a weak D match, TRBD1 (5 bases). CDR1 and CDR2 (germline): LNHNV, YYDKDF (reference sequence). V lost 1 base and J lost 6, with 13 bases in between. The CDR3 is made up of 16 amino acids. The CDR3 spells CATSRVLGVGNSPLHF. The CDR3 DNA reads TGTGCCACCAGCAGAGTTCTAGGGGTGGGTAATTCACCCCTCCACTTT.

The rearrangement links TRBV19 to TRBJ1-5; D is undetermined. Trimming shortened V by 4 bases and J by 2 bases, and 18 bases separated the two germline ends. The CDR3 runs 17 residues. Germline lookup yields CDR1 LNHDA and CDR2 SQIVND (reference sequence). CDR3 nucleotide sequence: TGTGCCAGTAGTAGCCACCAGGAGGGTCGCGGCAATCAGCCCCAGCATTTT. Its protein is CASSSHQEGRGNQPQHF. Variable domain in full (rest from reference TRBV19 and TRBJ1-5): DGGITQSPKYLFRKEGQNVTLSCEQNLNHDAMYWYRQDPGQGLRLIYYSQIVNDFQKGDIAEGYSVSREKKESFPLTVTSAQKNPTAFYLCASSSHQEGRGNQPQHFGDGTRLSIL.

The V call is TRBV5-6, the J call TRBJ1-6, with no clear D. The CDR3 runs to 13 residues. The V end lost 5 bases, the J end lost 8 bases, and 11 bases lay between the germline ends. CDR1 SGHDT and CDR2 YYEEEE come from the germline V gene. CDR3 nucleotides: TGTGCCAGCAGAGCTTACCCCGATTCACCCCTCCACTTT. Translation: CASRAYPDSPLHF.

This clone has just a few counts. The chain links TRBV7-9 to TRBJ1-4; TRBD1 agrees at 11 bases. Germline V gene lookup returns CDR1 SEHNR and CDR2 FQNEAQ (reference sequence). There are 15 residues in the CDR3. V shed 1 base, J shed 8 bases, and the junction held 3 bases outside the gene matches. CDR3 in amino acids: CASSLEGQGGEKLFF. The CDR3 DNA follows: TGTGCCAGCAGCTTAGAGGGACAGGGGGGAGAAAAACTGTTTTTT. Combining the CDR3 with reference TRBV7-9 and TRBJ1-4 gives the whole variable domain DTGVSQNPRHKITKRGQNVTFRCDPISEHNRLYWYRQTLGQGPEFLTYFQNEAQLEKSRLLSDRFSAERPKGSFSTLEIQRTEQGDSAMYLCASSLEGQGGEKLFFGSGTQLSVL.

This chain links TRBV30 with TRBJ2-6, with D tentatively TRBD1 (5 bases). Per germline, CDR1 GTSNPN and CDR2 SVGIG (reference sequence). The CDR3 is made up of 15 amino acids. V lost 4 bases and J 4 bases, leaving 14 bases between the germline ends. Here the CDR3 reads CAWTRKGVGANVLTF. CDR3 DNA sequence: TGTGCCTGGACTCGCAAAGGGGTCGGGGCCAACGTCCTGACTTTC.

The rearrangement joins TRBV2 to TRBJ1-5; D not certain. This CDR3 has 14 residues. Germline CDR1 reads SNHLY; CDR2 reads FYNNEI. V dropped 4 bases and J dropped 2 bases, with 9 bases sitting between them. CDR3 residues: CASSGGSGNQPQHF. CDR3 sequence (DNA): TGTGCCAGCAGTGGAGGGAGTGGCAATCAGCCCCAGCATTTT.

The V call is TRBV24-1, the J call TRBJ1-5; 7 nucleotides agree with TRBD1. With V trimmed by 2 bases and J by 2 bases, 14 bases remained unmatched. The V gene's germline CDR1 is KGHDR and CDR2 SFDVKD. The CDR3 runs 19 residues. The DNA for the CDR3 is TGTGCCACCAGTGATTCGACAGGGAAAGGCGGTGTTGGCAATCAGCCCCAGCATTTT. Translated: CATSDSTGKGGVGNQPQHF.

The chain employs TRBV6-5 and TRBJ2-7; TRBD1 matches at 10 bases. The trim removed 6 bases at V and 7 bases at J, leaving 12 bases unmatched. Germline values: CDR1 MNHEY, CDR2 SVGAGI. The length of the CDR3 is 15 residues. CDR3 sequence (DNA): TGTGCCAGCAGGGGGGGACAGGGGAACGCTAAAGAGCAGTACTTC. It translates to CASRGGQGNAKEQYF.

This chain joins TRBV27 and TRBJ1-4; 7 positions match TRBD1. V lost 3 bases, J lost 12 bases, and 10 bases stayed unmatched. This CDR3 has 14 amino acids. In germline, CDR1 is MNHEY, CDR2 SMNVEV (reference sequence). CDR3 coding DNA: TGTGCCAGCAGTTTCACCGTACAGGGGCCGGAACTGTTTTTT. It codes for CASSFTVQGPELFF.